This is a list of T cell receptor beta chains from one sample in a study of blood T cell repertoires in COVID-19. The protocol was immunoSEQ multiplex PCR, while the TCRdb copy is restricted to in-frame clones and leaves out a portion. The sample carries 200,000 to 300,000 clones, about 82% recorded once. The sequencing sample was made of PBMCs or T cells enriched from blood (not recorded which). The receptor set was obtained from a woman aged 50 to 60 with acute COVID-19. Each CDR3 is given with its conserved first and last residue. The D gene is left open where the match is weak.

D | J | V | CDR3 | DNA
- | TRBJ2-1 | TRBV6-2/TRBV6-3 | CASSYSGLDNEQFF | TGTGCCAGCAGTTACTCCGGGTTAGACAATGAGCAGTTCTTC
- | TRBJ1-5 | TRBV6-5 | CASSYSGRSNQPQHF | TGTGCCAGCAGTTACTCGGGGCGGTCCAATCAGCCCCAGCATTTT
TRBD2 | TRBJ2-1 | TRBV7-9 | CASSLVSGASDEQFF | TGTGCCAGCAGCTTAGTTAGCGGGGCTAGCGATGAGCAGTTCTTC
TRBD1 | TRBJ1-5 | TRBV28 | CASRSGQLNQPQHF | TGTGCCAGCAGATCGGGACAGCTGAATCAGCCCCAGCATTTT
TRBD1 | TRBJ1-5 | TRBV19 | CASSIVAGTGNQPQHF | TGTGCCAGTAGTATCGTTGCCGGGACAGGGAATCAGCCCCAGCATTTT
- | TRBJ1-5 | TRBV3-1/TRBV3-2 | CASSKGTNNQPQHF | TGTGCCAGCAGCAAAGGGACAAACAATCAGCCCCAGCATTTT
- | TRBJ1-3 | TRBV4-3 | CASSQEDIPGNTIYF | TGCGCCAGCAGCCAAGAGGACATCCCTGGAAACACCATATATTTT
- | TRBJ2-1 | TRBV2 | CASRPLGNEQFF | TGTGCCAGCAGGCCCCTCGGCAATGAGCAGTTCTTC
TRBD1 | TRBJ1-1 | TRBV3-1/TRBV3-2 | CASSHLDRGDTEAFF | TGTGCCAGCAGCCACCTTGACAGGGGGGACACTGAAGCTTTCTTT
TRBD1 | TRBJ1-5 | TRBV9 | CASSGGQGNSNQPQHF | TGTGCCAGCAGCGGCGGACAGGGGAATAGCAATCAGCCCCAGCATTTT
- | TRBJ2-2 | TRBV3-1/TRBV3-2 | CASSPRQDGELFF | TGTGCCAGCAGCCCCAGACAGGACGGGGAGCTGTTTTTT